These 31 T cell receptor beta chains share one sample of origin, sequenced in a study of blood T cell repertoires in COVID-19. Sequencing was performed with immunoSEQ multiplex PCR; in TCRdb, only in-frame clones are kept and a portion is missing. The sample comprises about 370,000 clones, 85% to 90% of which are singletons, and roughly 1% rests with the top ten. The source material was PBMCs or T cells enriched from blood (not recorded which). These receptors all stem from a man younger than 30 who had recovered from COVID-19.

The V and J genes are TRBV7-2 and TRBJ1-2, with D unclear. Between the trimmed V and J ends, which lost 3 bases and 4 bases, there was a span of 9 bases. This CDR3 comprises 13 residues. The germline V gene encodes CDR1 SGHTA and CDR2 FQGNSA. The CDR3 nucleotides are TGTGCCAGCAGCTTGATGCAGTCCTATGGCTACACCTTC. This encodes CASSLMQSYGYTF.

This chain connects TRBV27 to TRBJ2-2; tentatively, D is TRBD1 (6 bases). The V gene's germline CDR1 is MNHEY and CDR2 SMNVEV (reference sequence). This CDR3 has 14 residues. The germline V and J ends were trimmed by 5 bases and 5 bases, with 12 bases remaining between them. Here the CDR3 reads CASSPHRETGELFF. DNA for the CDR3: TGTGCCAGCAGTCCCCACAGGGAAACCGGGGAGCTGTTTTTT.

The chain links TRBV11-2 to TRBJ2-7; 8 bases agree with TRBD1. The CDR3 covers 13 residues. From germline, CDR1 is SGHAT and CDR2 FQNNGV. V dropped 5 bases and J dropped 4; count of bases not matched to a gene: 4. CDR3 in amino acids: CASSVGTGYEQYF. DNA of the CDR3: TGTGCCAGCAGCGTAGGGACAGGTTACGAGCAGTACTTC.

The CDR3 region is CASSSGQGVSAGYTF. The CDR3 DNA follows: TGTGCCAGTAGTAGCGGACAGGGGGTATCAGCTGGCTACACCTTC. The genes are TRBV19 and TRBJ1-2, with 10 bases aligning to TRBD1. Germline CDR1 LNHDA, CDR2 SQIVND (reference sequence). Trimming removed 4 bases from V and 7 bases from J; junction bases left unmatched: 9. The CDR3 consists of 15 residues.

This clone was found once. The chain carries TRBV7-9 and TRBJ1-2; D not resolved. V was clipped by 5 bases and J by 5 bases, with 9 bases between them. CDR1 and CDR2 from the germline V gene are SEHNR and FQNEAQ (reference sequence). The CDR3 is 12 amino acids. The CDR3 DNA is TGTGCCAGCAGCGGGTTGACTTATGGCTACACCTTC. It yields the protein CASSGLTYGYTF.

This rearrangement joins TRBV5-6 to TRBJ2-1; D might be TRBD2 (6 bases). There are 17 residues in the CDR3. The V gene lost 4 bases and the J gene lost 4 bases, with 21 bases spanning the gap. Germline CDR1 reads SGHDT; CDR2 reads YYEEEE. CDR3 nucleotides: TGTGCCAGCAGCGGAGGGACTCCCAAATGGAATTACAATGAGCAGTTCTTC. Residues: CASSGGTPKWNYNEQFF.

This sequence joins TRBV7-7 and TRBJ1-4; unclear D gene. This CDR3 is built from 15 residues. The germline V gene has CDR1 SSHAT and CDR2 FNYEAQ (reference sequence). Trimming took off 5 bases at V and 5 bases at J, with 15 bases between the two ends. CDR3 nucleotide sequence: TGTGCCAGCAGCCGGGGTCCAGACCAAAATGAAAAACTGTTTTTT. Protein: CASSRGPDQNEKLFF.

The gene calls are TRBV6-5 and TRBJ1-5, with D tentatively TRBD1 (6 bases). CDR1 and CDR2 from the germline V gene are MNHEY and SVGAGI. Trimming pared 6 bases from V and 7 bases from J, leaving 19 bases between. The CDR3 is made up of 15 amino acids. The CDR3 here is CASSPRGRGQQPQHF. CDR3 sequence (DNA): TGTGCCAGCAGCCCGAGGGGCAGGGGACAACAGCCCCAGCATTTT.

The chain couples TRBV20-1 to TRBJ1-5; tentative D call: TRBD1 (6 bases). CDR1 and CDR2 (germline): DFQATT, SNEGSKA (reference sequence). Deletions cut 5 bases from V and 7 bases from J, with 9 bases between. The CDR3 covers 11 residues. CDR3 nucleotide sequence: TGCAGTGCTGCAGGGGACCAGCCCCAGCATTTT. Protein sequence: CSAAGDQPQHF.

This chain links TRBV19 with TRBJ1-5; TRBD1 agrees at 7 bases. The germline CDR1 and CDR2 sequences are LNHDA and SQIVND (reference sequence). V shed 4 bases and J 4 bases; nucleotides not matched to a gene: 7. The CDR3 is 15 residues long. The CDR3 nucleotides are TGTGCCAGTAGTACCCGGACAGGTGTAAATCAGCCCCAGCATTTT. This encodes CASSTRTGVNQPQHF.

The chain uses TRBV7-7 and TRBJ2-1, with 15 bases matching TRBD2. This CDR3 comprises 17 residues. Germline V gene data show CDR1 as SSHAT and CDR2 as FNYEAQ (reference sequence). The J segment lost 7 bases and the V segment lost 4 bases, leaving 8 bases of the junction unmatched. Written as DNA, the CDR3 is TGTGCCAGCAGCTCGAATCCCGGGACTAGCGGGAGGAATGAGCAGTTCTTC. Its protein product is CASSSNPGTSGRNEQFF.

V gene TRBV19 combines with J gene TRBJ2-7; 8 bases line up with TRBD1. The CDR3 totals 17 residues. V dropped 5 bases and J dropped 2; count of bases not matched to a gene: 14. The germline V gene has CDR1 LNHDA and CDR2 SQIVND (reference sequence). The CDR3 region is CASSLRGRGPLPYEQYF. CDR3 in DNA: TGTGCCAGTAGTTTAAGGGGCAGGGGGCCCCTACCCTACGAGCAGTACTTC.

The CDR3 DNA reads as TGTGCCAGCAGTTACCCCTCTTCGCGGGGGATTACTAGGGAGAACTACGAGCAGTACTTC. It is translated as CASSYPSSRGITRENYEQYF. The chain joins TRBV6-2 or TRBV6-3 to TRBJ2-7; 7 bases line up with TRBD2. Unmatched junction bases numbered 22, after V lost 2 bases and J lost 3 bases. The CDR3 loop spans 20 amino acids. Germline CDR1 MNHEY, CDR2 SVGEGT.

The chain recombines TRBV12-3 or TRBV12-4 with TRBJ2-2; D gene unclear. The CDR3 totals 13 residues. The ends were cut back, 5 bases at V and 6 bases at J, with 10 bases in the middle. DNA for the CDR3: TGTGCCAGCAGTCGACCCCGGGCCGGGGAGCTGTTTTTT. This codes for CASSRPRAGELFF.

The CDR3 DNA reads as TGTGCCATCAGAGATCAGACCAGGGGGACCCCCTACGAGCAGTACTTC. Amino acids: CAIRDQTRGTPYEQYF. The chain recombines TRBV10-3 with TRBJ2-7; TRBD1 aligns across 7 bases. In germline, CDR1 is ENHRY, CDR2 SYGVKD. The CDR3 covers 16 residues. The J segment lost 2 bases and the V segment lost 6 bases, leaving 13 bases of the junction unmatched.

This clone was seen only once. J is TRBJ1-6 and V is TRBV28; no reliable D call. CDR1 is MDHEN and CDR2 is SYDVKM in the germline V gene. The CDR3 is 13 amino acids. V lost 3 bases and J 8 bases, leaving 8 bases between the germline ends. The CDR3 sequence: CASSFDGDSPLHF. Written as DNA, the CDR3 is TGTGCCAGCAGTTTTGACGGAGATTCACCCCTCCACTTT.

The chain joins TRBV6-6 to TRBJ2-1; 10 bases are a match to TRBD2. Germline-derived CDR1 and CDR2 are MNHNY and SVGAGI (reference sequence). This CDR3 has 16 amino acids. The ends lost 4 bases at V and 7 bases at J; junction bases unmatched: 10. The CDR3 sequence is CASSSTPETSGNEQFF. DNA of the CDR3: TGTGCCAGCAGTTCTACTCCCGAGACTAGCGGGAATGAGCAGTTCTTC.

This clone was seen a few times. The CDR3 spells CASSPNGLAGGPDTQYF. The CDR3 DNA follows: TGTGCCAGCAGCCCAAACGGACTAGCGGGGGGGCCAGATACGCAGTATTTT. J is TRBJ2-3 and V is TRBV5-5, with TRBD2 identical over 15 bases. The junction had 7 bases not matched to a gene; V was cut back by 4 bases and J by 4 bases. The CDR3 covers 17 residues. In germline, CDR1 is SGHKS, CDR2 YYEKEE (reference sequence).

The J gene is TRBJ2-1, the V gene TRBV6-2 or TRBV6-3; D not resolved. The V and J ends lost 0 bases and 13 bases respectively, with 16 bases between them. The CDR3 covers 14 residues. Germline CDR1 reads MNHEY; CDR2 reads SVGEGT. The CDR3 loop reads CASSYSSGSLGQFF. The DNA of the CDR3 is TGTGCCAGCAGTTACTCATCCGGGTCCCTTGGACAGTTCTTC.

This chain uses TRBV10-2 with TRBJ2-1; TRBD2 agrees at 9 bases. The CDR3 length is 19 residues. Germline V gene sequence: CDR1 WSHSY, CDR2 SAAADI. With V trimmed by 6 bases and J by 0 bases, 15 bases remained unmatched. The CDR3 reads CASRSERSVAGVSYNEQFF. The CDR3 nucleotides read TGCGCCAGCAGGTCCGAACGATCCGTAGCGGGAGTCTCCTACAATGAGCAGTTCTTC.

The chain employs TRBV19 and TRBJ1-5; the D is unclear. Trimming left V 3 bases short and J 0 bases short, with 9 bases between. The CDR3 has 15 residues. Germline values: CDR1 LNHDA, CDR2 SQIVND (reference sequence). In DNA, the CDR3 is TGTGCCAGTAGTATTACATCTTATAGCAATCAGCCCCAGCATTTT. Protein sequence: CASSITSYSNQPQHF. The full variable domain, in which reference TRBV19 and TRBJ1-5 provide the parts outside the CDR3, is DGGITQSPKYLFRKEGQNVTLSCEQNLNHDAMYWYRQDPGQGLRLIYYSQIVNDFQKGDIAEGYSVSREKKESFPLTVTSAQKNPTAFYLCASSITSYSNQPQHFGDGTRLSIL.

The chain couples TRBV20-1 to TRBJ1-1, with TRBD1 identical over 9 bases. With 3 bases clipped from V and 4 bases from J, the junction kept 9 bases outside the gene matches. CDR3 length equals 15 residues. The germline V gene encodes CDR1 DFQATT and CDR2 SNEGSKA (reference sequence). In DNA form, the CDR3 reads TGCAGTGCTAGTTCCGGGACAGGGTGGAGCACTGAAGCTTTCTTT. Protein product: CSASSGTGWSTEAFF.

This rearrangement joins TRBV3-1 (or the pseudogene TRBV3-2) to TRBJ2-1, with 10 bases matching TRBD2. The V segment lost 4 bases and the J segment 6 bases; nucleotides outside the gene matches: 6. This CDR3 is built from 15 residues. Germline CDR1 is LGHDT and CDR2 is YNNKEL (reference sequence). The chain's CDR3 is CASSPSGRFFNEQFF. CDR3 in DNA: TGTGCCAGCAGCCCTAGCGGGAGATTCTTCAATGAGCAGTTCTTC.

The chain links TRBV27 to TRBJ2-7; D is unclear. The CDR3 has 14 residues. The V and J ends lost 2 bases and 3 bases respectively, with 11 bases between them. Germline CDR1 is MNHEY and CDR2 is SMNVEV (reference sequence). CDR3 sequence: CASSLTAGYYEQYF. The CDR3 bases are TGTGCCAGCAGTTTAACCGCAGGCTACTACGAGCAGTACTTC.

V and J are TRBV3-1 (or the pseudogene TRBV3-2) and TRBJ2-5; D is unclear. CDR3 size: 14 residues. The V and J ends lost 1 base and 5 bases respectively, with 11 bases between them. Per germline, CDR1 LGHDT and CDR2 YNNKEL (reference sequence). The CDR3 loop is CASSQVGGWETQYF. The CDR3 DNA reads TGTGCCAGCAGCCAAGTAGGCGGTTGGGAGACCCAGTACTTC.

The chain links TRBV7-3 to TRBJ1-3; D is ambiguous. Germline V gene lookup returns CDR1 SGHTA and CDR2 FQGTGA. The V and J ends lost 5 bases and 4 bases respectively, with 21 bases between them. This CDR3 comprises 17 residues. The CDR3 DNA is TGTGCCAGCAGCCCCCCCCGCCCAAGCCGGAGAGGAAACACCATATATTTT. It specifies CASSPPRPSRRGNTIYF.

V usage is TRBV5-6 and J usage is TRBJ2-7, with 7 bases identical to TRBD1. The CDR3 contains 14 residues. With 4 bases clipped from V and 2 bases from J, the junction kept 6 bases outside the gene matches. The germline CDR1 and CDR2 sequences are SGHDT and YYEEEE. The CDR3 nucleotides read TGTGCCAGCAGCACAGACAGGGCCCCCTACGAGCAGTACTTC. Amino acid sequence: CASSTDRAPYEQYF.

The chain is built from TRBV23-1 and TRBJ2-2; 10 nucleotides line up with TRBD1. TRBV23-1 is an ORF for which the function is uncertain. Trimming removed 4 bases from V and 2 bases from J; junction bases left unmatched: 1. This CDR3 is built from 15 residues. In nucleotides, the CDR3 is TGCGCCAGCAGTCCGACAGGGGGCAACACCGGGGAGCTGTTTTTT. Protein sequence: CASSPTGGNTGELFF.

The rearrangement joins TRBV28 to TRBJ1-5; D is perhaps TRBD1 (5 bases). CDR3 length equals 13 residues. In germline, CDR1 is MDHEN, CDR2 SYDVKM. V lost 3 bases and J lost 3, with 6 bases in between. The CDR3 loop is CASSLTVNQPQHF. As DNA, the CDR3 is TGTGCCAGCAGTTTGACAGTCAATCAGCCCCAGCATTTT. Full variable domain (outside the CDR3, taken from reference TRBV28 and TRBJ1-5): DVKVTQSSRYLVKRTGEKVFLECVQDMDHENMFWYRQDPGLGLRLIYFSYDVKMKEKGDIPEGYSVSREKKERFSLILESASTNQTSMYLCASSLTVNQPQHFGDGTRLSIL.

The chain uses TRBV11-1 and TRBJ2-2, with 8 nucleotides matching TRBD2. The CDR3 loop spans 15 amino acids. Germline V lookup: CDR1 SGHAT, CDR2 FQDESV (reference sequence). Trimming cost V 5 bases and J 2 bases; bases outside gene matches: 4. Here the CDR3 reads CASSTGLVNTGELFF. CDR3 bases: TGTGCCAGCAGCACGGGACTAGTCAACACCGGGGAGCTGTTTTTT.

V and J are TRBV2 and TRBJ2-7, with TRBD2 identical over 7 bases. The V and J ends lost 2 bases and 2 bases, in that order; junction bases with no gene match: 6. The CDR3 has 15 residues. CDR1 and CDR2 from the germline V gene are SNHLY and FYNNEI. The CDR3 sequence: CASSERSGGPYEQYF. DNA of the CDR3: TGTGCCAGCAGTGAAAGGTCGGGAGGCCCCTACGAGCAGTACTTC.